The rows below give T cell receptor beta chains drawn from one sample of a study of regulatory T cells in long-lasting Graves disease. TCRdb recomputed calls from the multiplex PCR reads with MiXCR, one row per CDR3 protein. This sample has 400,000 to 500,000 distinct CDR3 sequences, with roughly 23% found just once. The sequences come from peripheral blood mononuclear cells (PBMCs), collected when the disease was refractory, from a patient treated with antithyroid drugs. These receptors were obtained from a female donor with Graves disease. CDR3s include the opening cysteine and the closing phenylalanine or tryptophan. D genes are given only for firm matches. Size is omitted from some rows. Given values are once, few, many or a class for expanded clones.

CDR3 length	D gene	J gene	clone size	V gene	CDR3 DNA	CDR3 protein
14	TRBD1	TRBJ1-1	-	TRBV11-2	TGTGCCAGCAGCCTCTCAACGACAGGGTCTGAAGCTTTCTTT	CASSLSTTGSEAFF
16	TRBD1	TRBJ1-1	many	TRBV19	TGTGCCAGTGGGACCGACAGGGATTATGGGAACACTGAAGCTTTCTTT	CASGTDRDYGNTEAFF
12	TRBD2	TRBJ2-1	-	TRBV2	TGTGCCAGCACCCGAGAGACTAGCGGGACGTTCTTC	CASTRETSGTFF
13	-	TRBJ2-2	many	TRBV6-6	TGTGCCAGCAGTTACTCCACCACCGGGGAGCTGTTTTTT	CASSYSTTGELFF
16	TRBD1	TRBJ2-7	many	TRBV12-3/TRBV12-4	TGTGCCAGCAGCTCACCGACAGGGGACTTGGTACACGAGCAGTACTTC	CASSSPTGDLVHEQYF
13	-	TRBJ2-2	-	TRBV10-3	TGTGCCATCAGTGAGTCCAAGGGCGGGGAGCTGTTTTTT	CAISESKGGELFF
17	TRBD1	TRBJ2-7	few	TRBV9	TGTGCCAGCAGCTCCAGGGGGGGGACAGGGGGTCCCTACGAGCAGTACTTC	CASSSRGGTGGPYEQYF
16	TRBD2	TRBJ2-3	few	TRBV7-2	TGTGCCAGCAGCACCGGACTAGCGGGCGGGTCGGATACGCAGTATTTT	CASSTGLAGGSDTQYF
12	-	TRBJ2-7	many	TRBV2	TGTGCCAGCAGTGAAATTCTAGCAGAGCAGTACTTC	CASSEILAEQYF
16	-	TRBJ2-2	-	TRBV5-4	TGTGCCAGCAGCCGAGGCTGGACAAGTGGGGCCGGGGAGCTGTTTTTT	CASSRGWTSGAGELFF
14	-	TRBJ1-3	many	TRBV12-3/TRBV12-4	TGTGCCAGTAGTCCGCCGGGACGCGGAAACACCATATATTTT	CASSPPGRGNTIYF
15	-	TRBJ1-4	-	TRBV29-1	TGCAGCGTAGTAGCGTCAGGGATGGATAATGAAAAACTGTTTTTT	CSVVASGMDNEKLFF
15	TRBD1	TRBJ1-1	many	TRBV28	TGTGCCAGCAGAGGTACAGGGGGCTCGGGCACTGAAGCTTTCTTT	CASRGTGGSGTEAFF
13	-	TRBJ1-5	once	TRBV19	TGTGCCAGTTCAAAGGGCCCAGATCAGCCCCAGCATTTT	CASSKGPDQPQHF
12	-	TRBJ2-7	many	TRBV6-1	TGTGCCAGCAGTGTGAATTGGGGGGAGCAGTACTTC	CASSVNWGEQYF
14	-	TRBJ2-3	few	TRBV20-1	TGCAGTGCTCTTGGACTACCGGGCACAGATACGCAGTATTTT	CSALGLPGTDTQYF
12	-	TRBJ2-3	-	TRBV12-3/TRBV12-4	TGTGCCAGCAGCCCAGGGGTAGATACGCAGTATTTT	CASSPGVDTQYF
15	TRBD1	TRBJ2-3	-	TRBV28	TGTGCCAGCAGTGTTGACAGGGACGGCACAGATACGCAGTATTTT	CASSVDRDGTDTQYF
15	TRBD2	TRBJ2-5	few	TRBV27	TGTGCCAGCAAGATGTCTTTAGCGGGACAAGAGACCCAGTACTTC	CASKMSLAGQETQYF
14	-	TRBJ1-1	once	TRBV20-1	TGCAGTGCTAGTAGAGGCATAATGAACACTGAAGCTTTCTTT	CSASRGIMNTEAFF
14	TRBD2	TRBJ2-7	-	TRBV10-3	TGTGCCATCAGACTAGCGGGCCCGACCGACGAGCAGTACTTC	CAIRLAGPTDEQYF
15	TRBD1	TRBJ1-6	few	TRBV7-3	TGTGCCAGCCAAAGGGACAGGGGTGATAATTCACCCCTCCACTTT	CASQRDRGDNSPLHF
14	-	TRBJ1-1	-	TRBV7-2	TGTGCCAGCAGCCGCGGGAGGGTTGACACTGAAGCTTTCTTT	CASSRGRVDTEAFF
14	-	TRBJ2-7	many	TRBV6-2/TRBV6-3	TGTGCCAGCAGTTACAGGGGCAGCCCCTACGAGCAGTACTTC	CASSYRGSPYEQYF
14	TRBD1	TRBJ2-7	-	TRBV5-1	TGCGCCAGCAGACAACCGGGACAGGCTTGGGAGCAGTACTTC	CASRQPGQAWEQYF
18	TRBD2	TRBJ2-5	many	TRBV11-1	TGTGCCAGCAGCCCAGGAAGGGCTAGCGGGGGGGCAGTGGAGACCCAGTACTTC	CASSPGRASGGAVETQYF
15	TRBD1	TRBJ1-6	-	TRBV27	TGTGCCAGTGTTACAGGGGGGGAGTATAATTCACCCCTCCACTTT	CASVTGGEYNSPLHF
13	-	TRBJ2-7	many	TRBV28	TGTGCCAGCACCCCGGGACACATTCCCGAGCAGTACTTC	CASTPGHIPEQYF
17	-	TRBJ1-4	once	TRBV27	TGTGCCAGCAGTTTATCTCCAGGGACGGCAACTAATGAAGAACTGTTTTTT	CASSLSPGTATNEELFF
14	TRBD2	TRBJ2-7	-	TRBV7-2	TGTGCCAGCAGAGACCCGGGACTAGCCTACGAGCAGTACTTC	CASRDPGLAYEQYF
12	-	TRBJ2-1	-	TRBV29-1	TGCAGCGTTGAGGAGGTCTGGAATGAGCAGTTCTTC	CSVEEVWNEQFF
13	-	TRBJ2-7	many	TRBV5-1	TGCGCCAGCAGCTTGGTCCAGGACTTCGAGCAGTACTTC	CASSLVQDFEQYF
13	TRBD1	TRBJ1-3	many	TRBV28	TGTGCCACCGGTGGGACAGGGGCGAACACCATATATTTT	CATGGTGANTIYF
13	-	TRBJ1-2	-	TRBV30	TGTGCCTGGAGCCCTGGGGGATCCTATGGCTACACCTTC	CAWSPGGSYGYTF
15	-	TRBJ2-7	many	TRBV7-2	TGTGCCAGCAGCTTGGCACCGGGCCCGACGGGGGAGCAGTACTTC	CASSLAPGPTGEQYF